This entry lists 16 T cell receptor beta chains sequenced from one sample in a study of CD8+CD57+ T cells in acquired aplastic anemia. All patients picked for sequencing had shown, by flow cytometry, an expansion of CD8+CD57+ cells. CDR3 and TCR beta VDJ profiling relied on a genomic DNA template. Each CDR3 protein gets one entry after TCRdb re-called the reads with MiXCR. The table includes 120,000 or so distinct CDR3 sequences, 45% to 60% detected once. Material: sorted CD4+, CD8+, or CD8+CD57+ T cells (not recorded which) from PBMCs. The receptors shown here come from a human donor with aplastic anemia.

The gene calls are TRBV11-1 and TRBJ2-3, with a possible D match to TRBD1 (6 bases). CDR1 SGHAT and CDR2 FQDESV come from the germline V gene (reference sequence). The CDR3 consists of 17 residues. Trimming stripped 2 bases from V and 0 bases from J, with 15 bases between. The CDR3 spells CASSLRPDRSSTDTQYF. The DNA of the CDR3 is TGTGCCAGCAGCTTAAGACCTGACAGGTCTAGCACAGATACGCAGTATTTT.

This clonotype has ten or more counts. This sequence joins TRBV5-1 and TRBJ1-6, with a weak D call TRBD1 (5 bases). Germline CDR1 reads SGHRS; CDR2 reads YFSETQ. The CDR3 is made up of 15 amino acids. V lost 1 base and J 7 bases, leaving 12 bases between the germline ends. The DNA of the CDR3 is TGCGCCAGCAGCTTGATGGCATCAGGGAATTCACCCCTCCACTTT. It translates to CASSLMASGNSPLHF.

This clonotype was counted a few times. This chain uses TRBV10-3 with TRBJ2-6; perhaps TRBD2 as D (6 bases). This CDR3 has 15 amino acids. Trimming removed 6 bases at V and 3 bases at J, with 12 bases between. The germline CDR1 and CDR2 sequences are ENHRY and SYGVKD. CDR3 in DNA: TGTGCCATCAGCCCCCCCGGGAGTGGGGCCAACGTCCTGACTTTC. Translating it yields CAISPPGSGANVLTF.

This clonotype was picked up many times. The chain carries TRBV12-3 or TRBV12-4 and TRBJ1-5; D call uncertain. Trimming shortened V by 2 bases and J by 3 bases, and 8 bases separated the two germline ends. The CDR3 is made up of 14 amino acids. CDR3: CASSLRGLNQPQHF. CDR3 nucleotides: TGTGCCAGCAGTTTACGCGGCCTCAATCAGCCCCAGCATTTT.

Points on this clonotype: One junction end does not reproduce the germline sequence, and a read error may be involved. This chain connects TRBV20-1 to TRBJ2-5; D is undetermined. Per the germline V gene, CDR1 is DFQATT and CDR2 is SNEGSKA (reference sequence). The CDR3 runs 13 residues. CDR3: CGAKVVSGETQYF. DNA of the CDR3: TGCGGTGCTAAGGTAGTTAGTGGTGAGACCCAGTACTTC.

The rearrangement links TRBV7-9 to TRBJ1-2; D is unclear. The CDR3 is 11 residues long. The germline CDR1 and CDR2 sequences are SEHNR and FQNEAQ (reference sequence). Trimming took 5 bases from V and 7 from J, leaving 8 bases between them. DNA of the CDR3: TGTGCCAGCAGCAGTAGTGCTGGCTACACCTTC. It specifies CASSSSAGYTF. The variable domain in full, completed from reference TRBV7-9 and TRBJ1-2, reads DTGVSQNPRHKITKRGQNVTFRCDPISEHNRLYWYRQTLGQGPEFLTYFQNEAQLEKSRLLSDRFSAERPKGSFSTLEIQRTEQGDSAMYLCASSSSAGYTFGSGTRLTVV.

This chain joins TRBV11-1 and TRBJ2-7; 13 bases agree with TRBD2. The CDR3 totals 16 residues. Germline V gene lookup returns CDR1 SGHAT and CDR2 FQDESV (reference sequence). V shed 5 bases, J shed 1 base, and the junction held 5 bases outside the gene matches. This CDR3 is CASSRGTSGESYEQYF. The CDR3 DNA is TGTGCCAGCAGCCGGGGGACTAGCGGGGAATCCTACGAGCAGTACTTC.

This clonotype is a singleton in its sample. V is TRBV12-3 or TRBV12-4 and J is TRBJ1-1; D possibly corresponds to TRBD1 (6 bases). Trimming removed 7 bases at V and 11 bases at J, with 20 bases between. The CDR3 runs 13 residues. The CDR3 region has the DNA TGTGCCAGCACCGAACAGGGACCGACTAATGCTTTCTTT. Protein sequence: CASTEQGPTNAFF.

This clonotype was seen many times. J is TRBJ1-2 and V is TRBV7-9; 8 positions match TRBD1. Germline assignment: CDR1 SEHNR and CDR2 FQNEAQ (reference sequence). V was clipped by 1 base and J by 3 bases; unmatched bases: 4. This CDR3 comprises 15 residues. The CDR3 spells CASSLGQGRDYGYTF. CDR3 DNA: TGTGCCAGCAGCTTAGGACAGGGGCGAGACTATGGCTACACCTTC.

V gene TRBV19 combines with J gene TRBJ2-6; 7 nucleotides match TRBD1. Germline V gives CDR1 LNHDA, CDR2 SQIVND (reference sequence). The V and J ends lost 5 bases and 0 bases, in that order; junction bases with no gene match: 10. The CDR3 is made up of 18 amino acids. This chain's CDR3 is CASSPPAGGHSGANVLTF. The CDR3 bases are TGTGCCAGTAGTCCCCCAGCAGGGGGACACTCTGGGGCCAACGTCCTGACTTTC.

The chain uses TRBV24-1 and TRBJ2-1; D may be TRBD1 or TRBD2 (5 bases each). Trimming took off 1 base at V and 1 base at J, with 10 bases between the two ends. Germline-derived CDR1 and CDR2 are KGHDR and SFDVKD. The CDR3 length is 16 residues. In DNA, the CDR3 is TGTGCCACCAGTGATTTAGGCAGGGAGTCCTACAATGAGCAGTTCTTC. The encoded protein is CATSDLGRESYNEQFF.

This clonotype was picked up a small number of times. The CDR3 nucleotides are TGTGCCAGCAGCTCCCGCCCGGGGCGGGATGGTTCCGGGGAGCTGTTTTTT. This encodes CASSSRPGRDGSGELFF. The chain has TRBV13 and TRBJ2-2; TRBD2 might be the D (6 bases). Germline CDR1 and CDR2: PRHDT and FYEKMQ (reference sequence). Between the trimmed V and J ends, which lost 4 bases and 6 bases, there was a span of 21 bases. The length of the CDR3 is 17 residues.

This clonotype was detected once. V usage is TRBV20-1 and J usage is TRBJ1-4; 9 bases fit TRBD1. V lost 5 bases and J lost 7; bases outside the gene matches: 8. The germline gives CDR1 DFQATT, CDR2 SNEGSKA (reference sequence). This CDR3 is 14 amino acids long. The CDR3 reads CSAGVTGGSEKLFF. CDR3 bases: TGCAGTGCTGGGGTGACAGGGGGGAGTGAAAAACTGTTTTTT.

This clonotype was counted many times. This rearrangement joins TRBV19 to TRBJ2-1; 10 bases map to TRBD2. Germline V gene sequence: CDR1 LNHDA, CDR2 SQIVND (reference sequence). CDR3 length: 15 amino acids. V dropped 3 bases and J dropped 4; count of bases not matched to a gene: 3. CDR3 sequence reads: CASSMEREGYNEQFF. CDR3 nucleotides: TGTGCCAGTAGTATGGAGCGGGAGGGATACAATGAGCAGTTCTTC.

This clonotype turned up a few times. The chain links TRBV10-3 to TRBJ2-3; maybe TRBD2 (5 bases). The CDR3 consists of 13 residues. Deletions cut 6 bases from V and 2 bases from J, with 9 bases between. Germline lookup yields CDR1 ENHRY and CDR2 SYGVKD. The CDR3 DNA reads TGTGCCATCAGAAGCGGTTCCACAGATACGCAGTATTTT. This gives the protein CAIRSGSTDTQYF.

This clonotype was counted many times. The chain is built from TRBV25-1 and TRBJ2-3; no definite D call. The germline gives CDR1 MGHDK, CDR2 SYGVNS. CDR3 length: 12 amino acids. The V end lost 0 bases, the J end lost 4 bases, and 2 bases lay between the germline ends. The CDR3 DNA reads as TGTGCCAGCAGTGAATATCCAGATACGCAGTATTTT. Amino acid sequence: CASSEYPDTQYF.